Listed here is a single T cell receptor beta chain. Its specificity is not known. This CDR3 spans 12 amino acids. Trimming took off 4 bases at V and 1 base at J, with 3 bases between the two ends. In germline, CDR1 is SGDLS, CDR2 YYNGEE. These data originate in a study of human T cells and chemical hapten exposure. Study results and limitations: Every donor had alopecia, and their immune response may therefore differ from healthy people's.

Original processing notes: Across samples, TCR counts had a median of about 92,000 and ranged from roughly 23,224 to 690,600. TCRdb fed the RACE reads into MiXCR, producing one record per CDR3 protein. The V and J calls here are based on TCRdb, not the publication. The table shows around 69,000 distinct CDR3 sequences, with 7.5% to 10% occurring only once. Time point reported: patch test 1, 2 weeks after DPC sensitization. Noted treatment: therapeutic diphenylcyclopropenone sensitization with weekly scalp DPC. This receptor was obtained from a woman aged 35 to 49 with alopecia areata. Some clones in this sample may be carry-over from other donors' samples. The chain recombines TRBV9 with TRBJ2-1; D not certain. The specimen comprised whole blood, sampled in connection with sensitization to the hapten diphenylcyclopropenone (DPC). For the CDR3, the DNA is TGTGCCAGCAGCCCATCCTACAATGAGCAGTTCTTC. Its protein is CASSPSYNEQFF.